These 12 T cell receptor beta chains were sequenced from one sample in a study of T-cell reconstitution after alpha-beta-depleted transplantation in children. During its preparation, the TCRbeta library received unique molecular identifiers. In TCRdb, the PCR reads were re-called with MiXCR into one record per CDR3 protein. The sample holds fewer than 750,000 distinct CDR3 sequences, 27% seen once. The sample in question was PBMCs, obtained before TCRalphabeta/CD19-depleted stem cell transplant. The receptors shown here come from a boy in the first two years of life with Wiskott-Aldrich syndrome, due to receive a stem cell transplant.

V and J are TRBV6-1 and TRBJ2-1; no definite D call. The CDR3 length is 13 residues. V was trimmed by 8 bases and J by 7 bases, leaving 15 bases between them. CDR1 and CDR2 (germline): MNHNS, SASEGT. The CDR3 is CASHLPGRNEQFF. CDR3 DNA: TGTGCCAGCCATCTGCCCGGGCGTAATGAGCAGTTCTTC.

This clonotype was picked up a small number of times. CDR3 in amino acids: CASSLGQTNEKLFF. DNA of the CDR3: TGCGCCAGCAGCCTTGGACAGACTAATGAAAAACTGTTTTTT. V and J are TRBV4-1 and TRBJ1-4; tentatively, D is TRBD1 (6 bases). V lost 4 bases and J lost 2, with 8 bases in between. CDR1 and CDR2 (germline): MGHRA, YSYEKL. The CDR3 sequence is 14 residues long.

The chain joins TRBV5-1 to TRBJ2-1; weak D call: TRBD1 (6 bases). The V end lost 8 bases, the J end lost 7 bases, and 16 bases lay between the germline ends. CDR3 size: 13 residues. CDR1 and CDR2 from the germline V gene are SGHRS and YFSETQ. The CDR3 loop is CASTGRDINEQFF. CDR3 in DNA: TGCGCCAGTACAGGACGGGACATTAATGAGCAGTTCTTC.

The V and J genes are TRBV3-1 and TRBJ2-2; 14 bases are a match to TRBD2. V gave up 1 base and J gave up 1 base; unmatched junction bases: 14. The CDR3 has 22 residues. From germline, CDR1 is LGHDT and CDR2 YNNKEL (reference sequence). CDR3 residues: CASSQVPYWTSGRLRNTGELFF. CDR3 in DNA: TGTGCCAGCAGCCAAGTCCCCTACTGGACTAGCGGGAGGTTAAGGAACACCGGGGAGCTGTTTTTT.

The chain has TRBV28 and TRBJ2-7, with 12 bases that match TRBD2. There are 15 residues in the CDR3. The germline V gene encodes CDR1 MDHEN and CDR2 SYDVKM. V shed 5 bases and J 5 bases; nucleotides not matched to a gene: 7. The CDR3 loop reads CASSTTSGRLDEQYF. The CDR3 coding sequence is TGTGCCAGCAGTACGACTAGCGGGAGACTCGACGAGCAGTACTTC.

This clonotype was counted once. This chain links TRBV28 with TRBJ2-3, with TRBD1 identical over 8 bases. Germline V gives CDR1 MDHEN, CDR2 SYDVKM. J gave up 5 bases and V 5 bases, and 9 bases lay outside the gene matches. The CDR3 totals 15 residues. The CDR3 region has the DNA TGTGCCAGCAGTGACCGACAGGGGCAGGGAGATACGCAGTATTTT. Translating gives CASSDRQGQGDTQYF.

This clonotype appeared a few times. The V gene is TRBV14, the J gene TRBJ1-2; D ambiguous. V lost 0 bases and J lost 1, with 3 bases in between. Germline assignment: CDR1 SGHDN and CDR2 FVKESK. The length of the CDR3 is 13 residues. The chain's CDR3 is CASSQEYNYGYTF. In nucleotides, the CDR3 is TGTGCCAGCAGCCAAGAATATAACTATGGCTACACCTTC.

This chain links TRBV5-5 with TRBJ1-3; D might be TRBD1 (6 bases). Trimming removed 0 bases from V and 4 bases from J, with 14 bases in between. This CDR3 has 16 amino acids. Germline V gives CDR1 SGHKS, CDR2 YYEKEE (reference sequence). The CDR3: CASSLATGTTGNTIYF. Written as DNA, the CDR3 is TGTGCCAGCAGCTTGGCTACAGGGACGACAGGAAACACCATATATTTT.

The chain employs TRBV20-1 and TRBJ1-2, with D possibly TRBD1 on 5 matching bases. With 4 bases removed from V and 7 bases from J, the gap between germline ends came to 13 bases. Germline V lookup: CDR1 DFQATT, CDR2 SNEGSKA (reference sequence). The CDR3 sequence is 12 residues long. The DNA for the CDR3 is TGCAGTGCTAAAGAGGGACCGCCTGGCTACACCTTC. Translated: CSAKEGPPGYTF.

The chain is built from TRBV5-1 and TRBJ2-5; D might be TRBD2 (7 bases). Germline V CDR1 and CDR2: SGHRS, YFSETQ. The CDR3 loop spans 17 amino acids. V was clipped by 0 bases and J by 1 base, with 16 bases between them. The CDR3 DNA sequence: TGCGCCAGCAGCTTGGCGAGGGGGGGCAGGATCCAAGAGACCCAGTACTTC. Protein product: CASSLARGGRIQETQYF.

The sample holds a few counts of this clonotype. The chain has TRBV25-1 and TRBJ2-2, with D tentatively TRBD2 (6 bases). This CDR3 spans 16 amino acids. Germline loops: CDR1 MGHDK, CDR2 SYGVNS. The V and J ends lost 4 bases and 5 bases respectively, with 17 bases between them. This CDR3 reads CASSGLLTSRTGELFF. The CDR3 DNA sequence: TGTGCCAGCAGTGGTCTTCTGACTAGTCGGACCGGGGAGCTGTTTTTT.

This chain joins TRBV5-1 and TRBJ2-2, with 10 bases matching TRBD2. V was clipped by 0 bases and J by 0 bases; unmatched bases: 5. Germline loops: CDR1 SGHRS, CDR2 YFSETQ. The CDR3 consists of 18 residues. The CDR3 here is CASSLVLAGVSNTGELFF. Written as DNA, the CDR3 is TGCGCCAGCAGCTTGGTGCTAGCGGGAGTTTCGAACACCGGGGAGCTGTTTTTT.